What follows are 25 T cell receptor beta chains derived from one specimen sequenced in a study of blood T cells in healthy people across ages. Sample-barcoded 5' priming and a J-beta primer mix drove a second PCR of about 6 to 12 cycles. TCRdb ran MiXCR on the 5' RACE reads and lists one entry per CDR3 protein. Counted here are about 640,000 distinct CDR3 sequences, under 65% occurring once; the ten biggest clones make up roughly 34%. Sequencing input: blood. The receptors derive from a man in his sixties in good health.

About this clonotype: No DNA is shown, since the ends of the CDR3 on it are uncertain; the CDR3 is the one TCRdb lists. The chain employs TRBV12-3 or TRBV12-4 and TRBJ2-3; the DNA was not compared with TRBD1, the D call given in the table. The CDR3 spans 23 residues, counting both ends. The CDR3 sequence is CASSQSVSTDTQYFVGVTDTQYF.

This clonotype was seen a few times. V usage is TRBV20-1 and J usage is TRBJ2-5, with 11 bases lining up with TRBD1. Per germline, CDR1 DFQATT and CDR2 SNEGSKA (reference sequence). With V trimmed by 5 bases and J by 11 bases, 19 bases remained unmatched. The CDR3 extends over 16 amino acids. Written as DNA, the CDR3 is TGCAGTGCTTTCTCGGACGGACAGGGGGCGCAGGGAGAGCAGTACTTC. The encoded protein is CSAFSDGQGAQGEQYF.

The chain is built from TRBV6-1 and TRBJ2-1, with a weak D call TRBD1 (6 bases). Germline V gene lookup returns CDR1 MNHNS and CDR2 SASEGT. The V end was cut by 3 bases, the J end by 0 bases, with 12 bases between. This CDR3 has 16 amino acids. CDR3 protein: CASSDLGQSSYNEQFF. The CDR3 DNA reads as TGTGCCAGCAGTGACCTCGGACAGAGCTCCTACAATGAGCAGTTCTTC.

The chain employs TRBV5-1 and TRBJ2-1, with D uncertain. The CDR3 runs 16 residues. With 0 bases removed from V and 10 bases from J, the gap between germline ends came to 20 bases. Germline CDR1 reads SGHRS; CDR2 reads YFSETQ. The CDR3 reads CASSLAGSRWSEEQFF. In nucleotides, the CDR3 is TGCGCCAGCAGCTTGGCGGGTTCTCGGTGGTCTGAGGAGCAGTTCTTC. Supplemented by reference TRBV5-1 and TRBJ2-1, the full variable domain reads KAGVTQTPRYLIKTRGQQVTLSCSPISGHRSVSWYQQTPGQGLQFLFEYFSETQRNKGNFPGRFSGRQFSNSRSEMNVSTLELGDSALYLCASSLAGSRWSEEQFFGPGTRLTVL.

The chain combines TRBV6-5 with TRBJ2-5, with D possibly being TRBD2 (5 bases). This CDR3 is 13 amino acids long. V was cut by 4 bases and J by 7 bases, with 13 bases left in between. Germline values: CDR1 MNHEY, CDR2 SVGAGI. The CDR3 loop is CASSSSGSRTQYF. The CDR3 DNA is TGTGCCAGCAGTTCCTCGGGAAGTCGGACCCAGTACTTC.

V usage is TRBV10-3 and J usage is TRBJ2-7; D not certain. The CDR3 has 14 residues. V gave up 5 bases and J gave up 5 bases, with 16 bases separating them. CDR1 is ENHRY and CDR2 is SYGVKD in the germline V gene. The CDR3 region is CAISLDSTANEQYF. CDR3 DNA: TGTGCCATCAGTCTAGACTCGACCGCAAACGAGCAGTACTTC.

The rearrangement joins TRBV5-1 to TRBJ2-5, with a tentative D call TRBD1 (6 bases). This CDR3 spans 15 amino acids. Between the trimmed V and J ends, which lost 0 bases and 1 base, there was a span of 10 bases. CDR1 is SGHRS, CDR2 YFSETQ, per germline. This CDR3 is CASSLGLQGQETQYF. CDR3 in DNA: TGCGCCAGCAGCTTGGGATTACAGGGCCAAGAGACCCAGTACTTC.

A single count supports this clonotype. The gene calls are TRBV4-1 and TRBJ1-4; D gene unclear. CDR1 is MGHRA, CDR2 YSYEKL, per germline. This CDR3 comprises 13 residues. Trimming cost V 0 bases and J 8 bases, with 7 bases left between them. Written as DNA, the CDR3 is TGCGCCAGCAGCCAAGATTATCGGGAAAAACTGTTTTTT. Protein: CASSQDYREKLFF.

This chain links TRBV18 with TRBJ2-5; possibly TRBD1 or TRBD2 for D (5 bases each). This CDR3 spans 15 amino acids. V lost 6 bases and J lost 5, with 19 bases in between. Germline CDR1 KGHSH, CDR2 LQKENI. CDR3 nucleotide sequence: TGTGCCAGCTCTCCCACCGGGACCCCAGGCGAGACCCAGTACTTC. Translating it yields CASSPTGTPGETQYF.

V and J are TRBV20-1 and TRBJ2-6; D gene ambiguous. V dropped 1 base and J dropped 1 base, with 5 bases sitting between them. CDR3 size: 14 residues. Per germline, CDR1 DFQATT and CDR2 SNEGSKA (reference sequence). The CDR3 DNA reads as TGCAGTGCTAGAGTCCCGTCTGGGGCCAACGTCCTGACTTTC. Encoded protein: CSARVPSGANVLTF.

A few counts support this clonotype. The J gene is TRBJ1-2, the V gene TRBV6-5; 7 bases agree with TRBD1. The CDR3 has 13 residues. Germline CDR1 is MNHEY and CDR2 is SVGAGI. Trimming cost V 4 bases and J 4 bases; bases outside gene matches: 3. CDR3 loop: CASSSGTVYGYTF. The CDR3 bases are TGTGCCAGCAGTTCCGGGACAGTCTATGGCTACACCTTC.

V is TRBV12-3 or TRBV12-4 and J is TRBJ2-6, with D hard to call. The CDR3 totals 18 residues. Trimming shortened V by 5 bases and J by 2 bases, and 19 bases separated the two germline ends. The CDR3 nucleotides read TGTGCCAGCAGTGGCCTGGTTGGGTCGGGCCCTGGGGCCAACGTCCTGACTTTC. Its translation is CASSGLVGSGPGANVLTF.

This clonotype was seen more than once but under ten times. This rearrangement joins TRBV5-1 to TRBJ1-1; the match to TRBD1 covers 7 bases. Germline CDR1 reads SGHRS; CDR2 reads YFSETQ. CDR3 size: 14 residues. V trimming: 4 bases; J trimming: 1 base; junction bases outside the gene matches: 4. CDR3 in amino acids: CASSSGQANTEAFF. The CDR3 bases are TGCGCCAGCAGCAGCGGACAGGCGAACACTGAAGCTTTCTTT.

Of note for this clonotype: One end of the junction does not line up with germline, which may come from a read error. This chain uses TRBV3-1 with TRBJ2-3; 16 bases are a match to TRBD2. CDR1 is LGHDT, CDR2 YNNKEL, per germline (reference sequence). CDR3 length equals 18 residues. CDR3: CASSQVGTSGGATDTRYF. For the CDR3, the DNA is TGTGCCAGCAGCCAAGTAGGGACTAGCGGGGGGGCCACAGATACGCGGTATTTT.

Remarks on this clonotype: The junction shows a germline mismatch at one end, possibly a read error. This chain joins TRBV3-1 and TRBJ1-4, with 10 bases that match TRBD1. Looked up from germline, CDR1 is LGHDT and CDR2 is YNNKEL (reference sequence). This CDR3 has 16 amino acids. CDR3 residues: CASSQGTGATNEKLLF. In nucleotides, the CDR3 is TGTGCCAGCAGCCAGGGGACAGGGGCAACTAATGAAAAACTGCTTTTT.

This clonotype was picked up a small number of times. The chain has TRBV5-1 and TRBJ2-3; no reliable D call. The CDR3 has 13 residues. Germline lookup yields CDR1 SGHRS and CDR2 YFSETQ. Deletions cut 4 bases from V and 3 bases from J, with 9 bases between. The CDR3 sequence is CASSTMGTDTQYF. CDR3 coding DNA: TGCGCCAGCAGCACGATGGGTACAGATACGCAGTATTTT.

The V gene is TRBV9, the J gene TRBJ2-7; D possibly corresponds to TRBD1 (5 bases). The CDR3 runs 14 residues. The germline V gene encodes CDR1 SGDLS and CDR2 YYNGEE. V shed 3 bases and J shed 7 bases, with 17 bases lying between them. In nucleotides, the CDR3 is TGTGCCAGCAGCGCCTACGACAGAGTCGATGAGCAGTACTTC. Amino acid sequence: CASSAYDRVDEQYF.

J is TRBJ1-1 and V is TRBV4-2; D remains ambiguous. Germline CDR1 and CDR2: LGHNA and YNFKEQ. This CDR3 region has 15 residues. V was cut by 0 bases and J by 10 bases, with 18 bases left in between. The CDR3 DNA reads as TGTGCCAGCAGCCAAGACCTCACACCCGACCGGGCAGCTTTCTTT. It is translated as CASSQDLTPDRAAFF.

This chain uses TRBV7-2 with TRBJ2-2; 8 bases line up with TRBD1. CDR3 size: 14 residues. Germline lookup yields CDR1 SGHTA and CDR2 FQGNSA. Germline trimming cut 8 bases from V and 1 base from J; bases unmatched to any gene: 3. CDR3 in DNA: TGTGCCAGCGGGGGACAGGAGAACACCGGGGAGCTGTTTTTT. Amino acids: CASGGQENTGELFF.

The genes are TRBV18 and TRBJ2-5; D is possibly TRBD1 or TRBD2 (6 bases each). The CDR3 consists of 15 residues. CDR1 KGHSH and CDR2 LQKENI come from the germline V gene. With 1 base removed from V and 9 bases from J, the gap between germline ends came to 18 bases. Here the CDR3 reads CASSPRTVAGEAQYF. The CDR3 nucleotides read TGTGCCAGCTCACCACGGACGGTTGCAGGGGAGGCCCAGTACTTC. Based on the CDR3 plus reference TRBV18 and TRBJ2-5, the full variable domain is NAGVMQNPRHLVRRRGQEARLRCSPMKGHSHVYWYRQLPEEGLKFMVYLQKENIIDESGMPKERFSAEFPKEGPSILRIQQVVRGDSAAYFCASSPRTVAGEAQYFGPGTRLLVL.

The DNA for the CDR3 is TGTGCCAGCAGTGTGGATCCGGCCGTGGGGACCCAGTACTTC. Its translation is CASSVDPAVGTQYF. This chain links TRBV12-3 or TRBV12-4 with TRBJ2-5; no clear D. The CDR3 extends over 14 amino acids. The ends were cut back, 5 bases at V and 7 bases at J, with 17 bases in the middle.

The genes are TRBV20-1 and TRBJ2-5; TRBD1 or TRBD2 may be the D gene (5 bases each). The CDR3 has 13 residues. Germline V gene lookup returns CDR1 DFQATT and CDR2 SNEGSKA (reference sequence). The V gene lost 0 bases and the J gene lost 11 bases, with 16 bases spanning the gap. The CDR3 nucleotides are TGCAGTGCTAGAGATACCGGAGTGGGGGAGCAGTACTTC. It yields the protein CSARDTGVGEQYF.

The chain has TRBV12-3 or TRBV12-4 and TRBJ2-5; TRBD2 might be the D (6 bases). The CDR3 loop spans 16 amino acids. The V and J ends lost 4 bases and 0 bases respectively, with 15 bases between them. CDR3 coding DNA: TGTGCCAGCAGTTCCCGGGACTTTGCGTACCAAGAGACCCAGTACTTC. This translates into CASSSRDFAYQETQYF.

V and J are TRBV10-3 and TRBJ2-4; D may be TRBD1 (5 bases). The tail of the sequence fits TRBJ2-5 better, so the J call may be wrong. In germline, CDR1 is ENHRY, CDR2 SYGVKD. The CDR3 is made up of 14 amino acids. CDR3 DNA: TGTGCCATCAGTGAGGGGGCAGTTCAAGAGACCCAGTACTTC. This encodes CAISEGAVQETQYF.

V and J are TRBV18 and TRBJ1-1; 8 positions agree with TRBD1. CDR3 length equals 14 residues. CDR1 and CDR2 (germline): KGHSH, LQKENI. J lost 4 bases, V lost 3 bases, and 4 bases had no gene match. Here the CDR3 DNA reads TGTGCCAGCTCACCGGATCAGGGGGCCACTGAAGCTTTCTTT. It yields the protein CASSPDQGATEAFF.